A selection of T cell receptor beta chains follows, all from one sample in a study of blood T cell repertoires in COVID-19. Libraries were prepared by immunoSEQ multiplex PCR; TCRdb keeps only in-frame clonotypes and omits some of them. Of roughly 49,000 clones in the sample, roughly 90% were seen once. Sample: peripheral blood. The source of these receptors is a woman of 80 years or more with acute or convalescent COVID-19. Each CDR3 is given with its conserved first and last residue. Each record gives: J gene, CDR3 length, D gene, V gene, clone size, CDR3 protein, CDR3 DNA. A D gene is named only where the DNA matches it firmly. Size is omitted from some rows. Given values are once, few, many or a class for expanded clones.

>TRBJ1-3|14|NA|TRBV7-9|NA
CASSSLWEGNTIYF
TGTGCCAGCAGCTCCCTTTGGGAGGGAAACACCATATATTTT
>TRBJ1-2|12|NA|TRBV6-5|NA
CAIRGVDYGYTF
TGTGCCATACGCGGGGTGGACTATGGCTACACCTTC
>TRBJ1-3|18|NA|TRBV10-3|once
CAISDPRVQDYSGNTIYF
TGTGCCATCAGTGATCCCCGTGTTCAGGACTACTCTGGAAACACCATATATTTT
>TRBJ2-7|14|TRBD2|TRBV19|NA
CASSAGTRFSEQYF
TGTGCCAGTAGCGCCGGGACTAGGTTCTCCGAGCAGTACTTC
>TRBJ2-5|15|NA|TRBV7-2|NA
CASSLVGGSLETQYF
TGTGCCAGCAGCTTAGTAGGGGGAAGTCTAGAGACCCAGTACTTC
>TRBJ2-4|16|TRBD1|TRBV19|NA
CASSPIDGTGKNIQYF
TGTGCCAGTAGTCCAATAGATGGGACAGGAAAAAACATTCAGTACTTC
>TRBJ2-2|18|NA|TRBV9|NA
CASSVVSGAGADTGELFF
TGTGCCAGCAGCGTAGTTTCGGGGGCGGGAGCGGACACCGGGGAGCTGTTTTTT
>TRBJ2-3|15|TRBD2|TRBV19|NA
CASRSSGRETDTQYF
TGTGCCAGTAGGAGTAGCGGGAGGGAGACAGATACGCAGTATTTT
>TRBJ1-6|13|TRBD1|TRBV11-2|NA
CASSDIRGSPLHF
TGTGCCAGCAGCGATATCAGGGGGTCACCCCTCCACTTT
>TRBJ1-1|14|TRBD1|TRBV11-1|NA
CASSLAVQGAEAFF
TGTGCCAGCAGCTTAGCAGTACAGGGGGCTGAAGCTTTCTTT
>TRBJ2-2|13|TRBD2|TRBV9|NA
CASRAGGTGELFF
TGTGCCAGCAGGGCGGGAGGCACCGGGGAGCTGTTTTTT
>TRBJ1-6|14|TRBD1|TRBV2|once
CASTNYRGLSPLHF
TGTGCCAGCACCAACTACAGGGGGTTGTCACCCCTCCACTTT
>TRBJ1-5|18|TRBD1|TRBV2|NA
CASSEGRDRAYSNQPQHF
TGTGCCAGCAGTGAGGGGAGGGACAGGGCTTATAGCAATCAGCCCCAGCATTTT
>TRBJ1-3|17|NA|TRBV30|NA
CAWSRGGTAGSGNTIYF
TGTGCCTGGAGTAGGGGGGGAACAGCGGGATCTGGAAACACCATATATTTT
>TRBJ2-3|10|NA|TRBV29-1|NA
CSVQSDTQYF
TGCAGCGTTCAGTCAGATACGCAGTATTTT
>TRBJ2-7|15|NA|TRBV21-1|NA
CASSKGASRAYEQYF
TGTGCCAGCAGCAAAGGGGCTAGCAGAGCCTACGAGCAGTACTTC
>TRBJ2-7|14|TRBD1|TRBV10-3|NA
CAIRGDRSSYEQYF
TGTGCCATCAGGGGGGACAGGTCCTCCTACGAGCAGTACTTC
>TRBJ1-2|16|TRBD1|TRBV7-9|NA
CASSPGQGAVVQGYTF
TGTGCCAGCTCGCCGGGACAGGGGGCGGTCGTTCAAGGCTACACCTTC
>TRBJ1-3|13|NA|TRBV7-3|NA
CASSLSFGNTIYF
TGTGCCAGCAGCTTGTCGTTTGGAAACACCATATATTTT
>TRBJ1-6|13|NA|TRBV13|few
CASSLGAWEALHF
TGTGCCAGCAGCTTAGGCGCGTGGGAGGCCCTCCACTTT
>TRBJ2-7|13|NA|TRBV3-1/TRBV3-2|NA
CASSPSYSYEQYF
TGTGCCAGCAGCCCCTCCTACTCCTACGAGCAGTACTTC
>TRBJ1-1|11|NA|TRBV29-1|NA
CSVGGFTEAFF
TGCAGCGTTGGAGGGTTCACTGAAGCTTTCTTT
>TRBJ2-7|14|TRBD2|TRBV19|few
CASSIQTSGMQQYF
TGTGCCAGTAGTATTCAGACTAGCGGGATGCAGCAGTACTTC
>TRBJ1-1|14|NA|TRBV9|NA
CASSVGFGNTEAFF
TGTGCCAGCAGCGTAGGCTTCGGGAACACTGAAGCTTTCTTT
>TRBJ1-1|14|NA|TRBV4-2|NA
CASSLSGGRTEAFF
TGTGCCAGCAGCCTATCGGGAGGTCGGACTGAAGCTTTCTTT
>TRBJ1-1|14|NA|TRBV7-8|NA
CASSPMRVSAEAFF
TGTGCCAGCAGCCCGATGAGGGTTAGCGCTGAAGCTTTCTTT
>TRBJ2-1|11|NA|TRBV12-3/TRBV12-4|NA
CASSLIREQFF
TGTGCCAGCAGTTTAATCCGTGAGCAGTTCTTC
>TRBJ2-1|13|TRBD2|TRBV28|NA
CATKFSGSLEQFF
TGTGCCACCAAATTTAGCGGGAGTCTTGAGCAGTTCTTC
>TRBJ1-2|15|NA|TRBV18|NA
CASSPFEGDKDGYTF
TGTGCCAGCTCACCATTTGAAGGGGATAAAGATGGCTACACCTTC
>TRBJ2-3|13|NA|TRBV5-4|once
CASSPFPTDTQYF
TGTGCCAGCAGCCCGTTCCCCACAGATACGCAGTATTTT
>TRBJ1-6|14|TRBD1|TRBV15|NA
CATSSNRDSSPLHF
TGTGCCACCAGCAGCAACCGGGACAGCTCACCCCTCCACTTT
>TRBJ2-7|15|NA|TRBV5-4|NA
CASSPGGAEPYEQYF
TGTGCCAGCAGCCCTGGTGGAGCGGAGCCCTACGAGCAGTACTTC
>TRBJ2-7|13|NA|TRBV7-3|NA
CAPIAGMSYEQYF
TGTGCCCCCATCGCGGGGATGTCCTACGAGCAGTACTTC
>TRBJ2-7|13|TRBD2|TRBV10-3|NA
CATRAGGPYEQYF
TGTGCCACCCGAGCGGGAGGGCCGTACGAGCAGTACTTC
>TRBJ2-7|14|TRBD1|TRBV28|NA
CASTWTGGSYEQYF
TGTGCCAGCACCTGGACAGGGGGCTCCTACGAGCAGTACTTC
>TRBJ2-2|14|NA|TRBV30|NA
CAWSYNLLPGELFF
TGTGCCTGGAGTTACAACCTCCTTCCCGGGGAGCTGTTTTTT
>TRBJ1-5|13|NA|TRBV6-5|NA
CASRAAKREPQHF
TGTGCCAGCCGGGCAGCCAAGAGGGAGCCCCAGCATTTT
>TRBJ2-2|15|NA|TRBV5-5|NA
CASSLQGLNTGELFF
TGTGCCAGCAGCTTGCAGGGGTTGAACACCGGGGAGCTGTTTTTT
>TRBJ1-2|12|NA|TRBV12-3/TRBV12-4|NA
CATWGGAGGYTF
TGTGCCACCTGGGGGGGGGCAGGTGGCTACACCTTC
>TRBJ1-5|16|NA|TRBV7-8|NA
CASSLASRGGNQPQHF
TGTGCCAGCAGCTTAGCGAGCAGAGGAGGCAATCAGCCCCAGCATTTT
>TRBJ2-5|13|NA|TRBV27|NA
CASSLTGLETQYF
TGTGCCAGCAGTTTAACAGGGTTGGAGACCCAGTACTTC
>TRBJ2-2|16|NA|TRBV21-1|NA
CASSRERTLDTGELFF
TGTGCCAGCAGCAGAGAACGGACTCTAGACACCGGGGAGCTGTTTTTT
>TRBJ1-2|13|NA|TRBV7-9|NA
CASSLNLNYGYTF
TGTGCCAGCAGCTTAAATTTGAACTACGGCTACACCTTC
>TRBJ2-1|15|TRBD2|TRBV5-1|once
CASRLGTTEGNEQFF
TGCGCCAGCCGCCTTGGGACTACCGAAGGGAATGAGCAGTTCTTC
>TRBJ2-7|11|NA|TRBV12-3/TRBV12-4|NA
CASSNSYEQYF
TGTGCCAGCAGTAACAGCTACGAGCAGTACTTC
>TRBJ2-2|12|NA|TRBV6-5|NA
CASSWGPGELFF
TGTGCCAGCTCCTGGGGCCCCGGGGAGCTGTTTTTT
>TRBJ1-5|14|TRBD1|TRBV2|NA
CASSGGQLNQPQHF
TGTGCCAGCAGTGGGGGACAGCTCAATCAGCCCCAGCATTTT
>TRBJ2-2|16|TRBD1|TRBV5-1|NA
CASSSRQGGGTGELFF
TGCGCCAGCAGCTCGCGACAGGGGGGAGGCACCGGGGAGCTGTTTTTT
>TRBJ1-2|12|NA|TRBV2|NA
CASSESGFGYTF
TGTGCCAGCAGTGAATCGGGGTTTGGCTACACCTTC
>TRBJ1-6|15|TRBD1|TRBV30|NA
CAWRTNRGHNSPLHF
TGTGCCTGGAGAACCAACAGGGGTCATAATTCACCCCTCCACTTT
>TRBJ2-7|16|TRBD1|TRBV7-2|NA
CASSPKDRGISYEQYF
TGTGCCAGCAGCCCCAAGGACAGGGGGATCTCCTACGAGCAGTACTTC
>TRBJ2-7|14|NA|TRBV18|once
CASSPTASGYEQYF
TGTGCCAGCTCACCAACGGCGAGCGGCTACGAGCAGTACTTC
>TRBJ1-3|14|NA|TRBV5-4|NA
CASSLSGAGNTIYF
TGTGCCAGCAGCTTGTCAGGGGCTGGAAACACCATATATTTT
>TRBJ1-1|14|NA|TRBV7-3|once
CASALGGTNTEAFF
TGTGCCAGCGCGTTGGGGGGAACGAACACTGAAGCTTTCTTT
>TRBJ2-3|15|TRBD2|TRBV18|NA
CASSPGLAGADTQYF
TGTGCCAGCTCACCGGGACTAGCGGGAGCAGATACGCAGTATTTT
>TRBJ2-7|14|TRBD1|TRBV11-2|NA
CASSSGQGNYEQYF
TGTGCCAGCAGCTCCGGACAGGGAAACTACGAGCAGTACTTC
>TRBJ1-2|13|NA|TRBV4-2|NA
CASSPGSRGGYTF
TGTGCCAGCAGCCCCGGGTCCCGCGGCGGCTACACCTTC
>TRBJ1-2|17|NA|TRBV19|NA
CASSIGTLGSPFYGYTF
TGTGCCAGTAGTATTGGGACTCTCGGGAGTCCCTTCTATGGCTACACCTTC
>TRBJ1-5|16|TRBD1|TRBV18|NA
CASSPRSTGGGQPQHF
TGTGCCAGCTCACCACGTTCAACAGGGGGCGGTCAGCCCCAGCATTTT